These 16 T cell receptor beta chains originate from one sample sequenced in a study of cytomegalovirus exposure and HLA in healthy donors. TCRdb's table, derived via immunoSEQ multiplex PCR, lists solely in-frame clones and lacks some. The sample consists of about 240,000 clones, around 86% of them appearing once. The source material was PBMCs. The receptors originated from a woman in her 30s in good health and CMV-seropositive.

The genes are TRBV29-1 and TRBJ2-7; no reliable D call. Germline assignment: CDR1 SQVTM and CDR2 ANQGSEA. The CDR3 covers 11 residues. V was pared by 8 bases and J by 3 bases, with 11 bases between. DNA for the CDR3: TGCAGCTGCCTAGTGATCTACGAGCAGTACTTC. Translation: CSCLVIYEQYF.

The chain couples TRBV5-1 to TRBJ1-4; 8 nucleotides match TRBD1. Trimming at V came to 4 bases and at J to 8 bases, leaving 10 bases not matched to a gene. Per germline, CDR1 SGHRS and CDR2 YFSETQ. CDR3 length: 15 residues. The CDR3 loop is CASSPMDRAAEKLFF. The CDR3 DNA reads TGCGCCAGCAGCCCGATGGACAGGGCGGCAGAAAAACTGTTTTTT.

This clone was seen once. The chain couples TRBV9 to TRBJ1-1; D not certain. Germline CDR1 is SGDLS and CDR2 is YYNGEE. The CDR3 has 15 residues. V lost 0 bases, J lost 3 bases, and 12 bases lay in between. DNA for the CDR3: TGTGCCAGCAGCGTAGTCTCCTCTCCGGACACTGAAGCTTTCTTT. Its translation is CASSVVSSPDTEAFF.

This chain connects TRBV19 to TRBJ2-4, with a tentative D call TRBD1 (5 bases). CDR3 length: 12 amino acids. Looked up from germline, CDR1 is LNHDA and CDR2 is SQIVND (reference sequence). V lost 3 bases, J lost 6 bases, and 6 bases lay in between. The CDR3 reads CASSIRGNIQYF. CDR3 coding DNA: TGTGCCAGTAGTATTAGGGGAAACATTCAGTACTTC.

The rearrangement joins TRBV5-8 to TRBJ2-7; 8 bases line up with TRBD2. CDR1 SGHTS and CDR2 YDEGEE come from the germline V gene. Trimming at V came to 4 bases and at J to 3 bases, leaving 9 bases not matched to a gene. The CDR3 has 15 amino acids. The CDR3 loop reads CASSRISGALYEQYF. The CDR3 bases are TGTGCCAGCAGCCGCATTAGCGGGGCGCTCTACGAGCAGTACTTC.

The rearrangement uses TRBV18 and TRBJ2-7, with a possible D match to TRBD2 (5 bases). Trimming removed 4 bases from V and 2 bases from J, with 18 bases in between. Germline V CDR1 and CDR2: KGHSH, LQKENI. The CDR3 runs to 16 residues. The CDR3 is CASSHLQKRGTYEQYF. Here the CDR3 DNA reads TGTGCCAGCTCACACCTTCAAAAGAGAGGGACCTACGAGCAGTACTTC. Variable domain in full (rest from reference TRBV18 and TRBJ2-7): NAGVMQNPRHLVRRRGQEARLRCSPMKGHSHVYWYRQLPEEGLKFMVYLQKENIIDESGMPKERFSAEFPKEGPSILRIQQVVRGDSAAYFCASSHLQKRGTYEQYFGPGTRLTVT.

CDR3 DNA sequence: TGTGCCAGCAGCCCAGGACTGGCGGGATCCTACAATGAGCAGTTCTTC. Its translation: CASSPGLAGSYNEQFF. The rearrangement joins TRBV5-6 to TRBJ2-1; D perhaps matches TRBD2 (6 bases). Germline V gene lookup returns CDR1 SGHDT and CDR2 YYEEEE. This CDR3 has 16 residues. V lost 4 bases, J lost 1 base, and 15 bases lay in between.

The chain uses TRBV28 and TRBJ1-2; tentatively, D is TRBD1 (5 bases). The germline gives CDR1 MDHEN, CDR2 SYDVKM. Trimming removed 6 bases from V and 2 bases from J, with 13 bases in between. This CDR3 is built from 14 residues. CDR3 sequence reads: CASRPAGGNYGYTF. Here the CDR3 DNA reads TGTGCCAGCAGACCGGCGGGGGGGAACTATGGCTACACCTTC.

The chain employs TRBV10-3 and TRBJ1-2; D ambiguous. CDR3 length: 13 residues. V lost 6 bases, J lost 2 bases, and 10 bases lay in between. Germline CDR1 ENHRY, CDR2 SYGVKD. The CDR3, as DNA: TGTGCCATCAGCAGAGGGAACAACTATGGCTACACCTTC. Translating gives CAISRGNNYGYTF.

V gene TRBV7-3 combines with J gene TRBJ1-1; D uncertain. The CDR3 runs to 13 residues. V dropped 0 bases and J dropped 7 bases, with 9 bases sitting between them. From germline, CDR1 is SGHTA and CDR2 FQGTGA. CDR3 bases: TGTGCCAGCAGCTTAACGTTATCGGGTGAAGCTTTCTTT. Amino acids: CASSLTLSGEAFF. The variable domain in full, with the rest retrieved from reference TRBV7-3 and TRBJ1-1, is GAGVSQTPSNKVTEKGKYVELRCDPISGHTALYWYRQSLGQGPEFLIYFQGTGAADDSGLPNDRFFAVRPEGSVSTLKIQRTERGDSAVYLCASSLTLSGEAFFGQGTRLTVV.

The gene calls are TRBV5-1 and TRBJ1-4; unclear D gene. V was clipped by 0 bases and J by 4 bases, with 7 bases between them. The V gene's germline CDR1 is SGHRS and CDR2 YFSETQ. The CDR3 sequence is 14 residues long. The CDR3 is CASSLDGFNEKLFF. CDR3 nucleotides: TGCGCCAGCAGCTTGGACGGGTTTAATGAAAAACTGTTTTTT.

The V and J genes are TRBV28 and TRBJ2-5; 9 bases are a match to TRBD2. The junction had 12 bases not matched to a gene; V was cut back by 4 bases and J by 3 bases. Germline-derived CDR1 and CDR2 are MDHEN and SYDVKM. This CDR3 spans 17 amino acids. In DNA, the CDR3 is TGTGCCAGCAGTTACCCTTGGAGCGGGAGGATAAAAGAGACCCAGTACTTC. This codes for CASSYPWSGRIKETQYF.

This sequence joins TRBV7-9 and TRBJ2-3; no definite D call. CDR3 length equals 11 residues. V was cut by 3 bases and J by 6 bases, with 4 bases left in between. From germline, CDR1 is SEHNR and CDR2 FQNEAQ (reference sequence). CDR3 residues: CASSFRDTQYF. The CDR3 DNA reads as TGTGCCAGCAGCTTCCGGGATACGCAGTATTTT.

This clone was seen a handful of times. The rearrangement uses TRBV19 and TRBJ2-7; tentatively, D is TRBD1 (5 bases). This CDR3 comprises 12 residues. V lost 3 bases and J 7 bases, leaving 10 bases between the germline ends. Germline loops: CDR1 LNHDA, CDR2 SQIVND (reference sequence). The CDR3 coding sequence is TGTGCCAGTAGTATGGTGGGGCTTGAGCAGTACTTC. Translating gives CASSMVGLEQYF. The entire variable domain, with the rest obtained from reference TRBV19 and TRBJ2-7, is as follows: DGGITQSPKYLFRKEGQNVTLSCEQNLNHDAMYWYRQDPGQGLRLIYYSQIVNDFQKGDIAEGYSVSREKKESFPLTVTSAQKNPTAFYLCASSMVGLEQYFGPGTRLTVT.

The chain combines TRBV25-1 with TRBJ2-7; 12 bases are a match to TRBD1. Germline values: CDR1 MGHDK, CDR2 SYGVNS. Trimming took 7 bases from V and 6 from J; bases not matched to a gene: 4. The CDR3 covers 13 residues. The CDR3 region has the DNA TGTGCCAGCAAGGGACAGGGGGCGATCGAGCAGTACTTC. This translates into CASKGQGAIEQYF.

The gene calls are TRBV7-9 and TRBJ1-4; TRBD1 aligns across 7 bases. This CDR3 is built from 15 residues. Germline V gene lookup returns CDR1 SEHNR and CDR2 FQNEAQ (reference sequence). Losses at the gene ends were 1 base for V and 8 bases for J; bases not matched to a gene: 7. CDR3 DNA sequence: TGTGCCAGCAGCTTAGGTAGACAGGGAAGCGAAAAACTGTTTTTT. Translated, it gives CASSLGRQGSEKLFF.